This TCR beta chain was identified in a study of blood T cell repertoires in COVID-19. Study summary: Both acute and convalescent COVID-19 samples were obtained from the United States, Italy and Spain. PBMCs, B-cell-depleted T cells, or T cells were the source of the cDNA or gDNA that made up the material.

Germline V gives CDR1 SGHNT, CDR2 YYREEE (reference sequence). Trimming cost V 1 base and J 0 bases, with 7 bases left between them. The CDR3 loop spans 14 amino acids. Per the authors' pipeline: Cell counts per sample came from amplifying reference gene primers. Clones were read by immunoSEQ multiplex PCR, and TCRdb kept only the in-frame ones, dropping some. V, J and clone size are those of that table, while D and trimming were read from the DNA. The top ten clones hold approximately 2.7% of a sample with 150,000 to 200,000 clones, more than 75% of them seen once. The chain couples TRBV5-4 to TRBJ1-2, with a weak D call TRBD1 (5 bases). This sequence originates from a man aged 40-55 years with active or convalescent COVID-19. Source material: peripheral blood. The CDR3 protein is CASSLQGSNYGYTF. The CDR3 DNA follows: TGTGCCAGCAGCTTGCAGGGTTCTAACTATGGCTACACCTTC.